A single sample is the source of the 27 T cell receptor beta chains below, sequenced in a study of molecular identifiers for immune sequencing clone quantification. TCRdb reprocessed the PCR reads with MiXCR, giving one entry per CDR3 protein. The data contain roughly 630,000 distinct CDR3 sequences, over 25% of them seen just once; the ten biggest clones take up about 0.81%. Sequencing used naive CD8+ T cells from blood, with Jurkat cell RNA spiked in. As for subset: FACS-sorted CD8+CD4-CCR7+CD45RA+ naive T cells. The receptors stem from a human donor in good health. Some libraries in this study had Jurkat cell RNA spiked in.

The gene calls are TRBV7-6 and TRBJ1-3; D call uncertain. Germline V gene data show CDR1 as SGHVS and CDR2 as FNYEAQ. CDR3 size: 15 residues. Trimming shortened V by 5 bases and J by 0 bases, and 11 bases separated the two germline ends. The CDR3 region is CASSQDKSSGNTIYF. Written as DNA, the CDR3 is TGTGCCAGCAGCCAAGACAAGAGCTCTGGAAACACCATATATTTT.

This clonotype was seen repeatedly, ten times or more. The CDR3 DNA reads TGTGCCAGCAGTGATGTCCTGTATAGCAATCAGCCCCAGCATTTT. It specifies CASSDVLYSNQPQHF. The rearrangement joins TRBV6-2 or TRBV6-3 to TRBJ1-5; no reliable D call. CDR1 is MNHEY, CDR2 SVGEGT, per germline. The CDR3 is 15 residues long. V was pared by 5 bases and J by 0 bases, with 11 bases between.

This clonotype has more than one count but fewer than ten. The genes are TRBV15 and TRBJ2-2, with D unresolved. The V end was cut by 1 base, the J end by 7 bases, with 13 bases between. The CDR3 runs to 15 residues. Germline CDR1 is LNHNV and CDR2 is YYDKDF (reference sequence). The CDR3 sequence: CATSRGQEGNGELFF. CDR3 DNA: TGTGCCACCAGCAGAGGACAAGAAGGAAACGGGGAGCTGTTTTTT.

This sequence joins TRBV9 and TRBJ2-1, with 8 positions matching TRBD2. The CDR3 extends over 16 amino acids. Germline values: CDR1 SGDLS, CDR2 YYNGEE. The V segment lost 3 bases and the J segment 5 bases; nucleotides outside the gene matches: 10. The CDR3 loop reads CASSGSGSGINNEQFF. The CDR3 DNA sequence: TGTGCCAGCAGCGGTAGTGGTAGCGGGATTAACAATGAGCAGTTCTTC.

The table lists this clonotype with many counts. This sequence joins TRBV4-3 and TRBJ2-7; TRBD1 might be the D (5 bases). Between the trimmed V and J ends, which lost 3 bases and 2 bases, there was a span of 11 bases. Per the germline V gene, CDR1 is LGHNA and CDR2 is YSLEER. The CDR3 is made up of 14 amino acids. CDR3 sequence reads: CASSQSTGAYEQYF. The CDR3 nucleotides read TGCGCCAGCAGCCAGAGCACAGGAGCCTACGAGCAGTACTTC.

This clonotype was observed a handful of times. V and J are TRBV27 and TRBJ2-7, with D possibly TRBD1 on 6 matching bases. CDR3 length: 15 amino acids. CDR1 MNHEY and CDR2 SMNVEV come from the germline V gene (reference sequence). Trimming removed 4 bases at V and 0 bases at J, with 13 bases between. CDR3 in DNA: TGTGCCAGCAGTTCCAGGGGCGTAAGCTCCTACGAGCAGTACTTC. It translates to CASSSRGVSSYEQYF.

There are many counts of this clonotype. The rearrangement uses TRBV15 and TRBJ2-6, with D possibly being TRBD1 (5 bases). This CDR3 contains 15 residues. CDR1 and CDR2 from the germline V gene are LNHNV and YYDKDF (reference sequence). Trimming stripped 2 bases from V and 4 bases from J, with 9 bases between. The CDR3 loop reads CATSRRGLGANVLTF. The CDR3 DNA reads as TGTGCCACCAGCAGAAGGGGTTTAGGGGCCAACGTCCTGACTTTC.

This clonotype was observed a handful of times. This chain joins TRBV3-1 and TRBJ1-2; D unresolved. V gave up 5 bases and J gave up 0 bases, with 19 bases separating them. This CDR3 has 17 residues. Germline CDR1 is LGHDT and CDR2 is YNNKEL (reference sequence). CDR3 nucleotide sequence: TGTGCCAGCAGCTCTACTCATAGGGCGGTCGCTAACTATGGCTACACCTTC. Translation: CASSSTHRAVANYGYTF.

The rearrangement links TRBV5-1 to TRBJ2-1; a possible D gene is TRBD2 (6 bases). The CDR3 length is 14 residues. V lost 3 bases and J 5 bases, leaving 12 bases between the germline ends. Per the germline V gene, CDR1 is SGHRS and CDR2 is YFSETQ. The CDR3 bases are TGCGCCAGCAGCTGGGACTCAATAAACAATGAGCAGTTCTTC. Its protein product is CASSWDSINNEQFF.

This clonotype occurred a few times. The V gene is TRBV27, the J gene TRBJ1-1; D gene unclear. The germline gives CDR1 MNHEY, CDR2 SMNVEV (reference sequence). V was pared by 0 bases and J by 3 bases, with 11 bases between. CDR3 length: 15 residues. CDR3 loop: CASSLSGRADTEAFF. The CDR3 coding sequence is TGTGCCAGCAGTTTATCAGGACGGGCGGACACTGAAGCTTTCTTT.

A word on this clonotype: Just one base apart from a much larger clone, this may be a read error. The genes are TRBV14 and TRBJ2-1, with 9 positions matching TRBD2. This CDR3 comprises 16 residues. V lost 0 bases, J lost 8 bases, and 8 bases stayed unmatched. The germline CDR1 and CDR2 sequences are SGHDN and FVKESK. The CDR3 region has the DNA TGTGCCAGCAGCCAAGATACGAGCGGGAGGACGTATGAGCAGTTCTTC. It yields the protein CASSQDTSGRTYEQFF.

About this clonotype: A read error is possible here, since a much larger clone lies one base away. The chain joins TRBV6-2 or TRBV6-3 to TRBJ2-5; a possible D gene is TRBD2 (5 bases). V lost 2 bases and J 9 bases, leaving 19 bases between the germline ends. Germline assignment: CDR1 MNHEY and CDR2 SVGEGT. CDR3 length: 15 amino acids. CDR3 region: CASSYVMSGLEPQYF. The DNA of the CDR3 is TGTGCCAGCAGTTACGTTATGTCGGGGTTGGAGCCCCAGTACTTC.

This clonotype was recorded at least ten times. Here the CDR3 DNA reads TGTGCCAGCAGCTTAGTTTCCGATAGCAATCAGCCCCAGCATTTT. It encodes CASSLVSDSNQPQHF. The chain is built from TRBV11-2 and TRBJ1-5; no definite D call. From germline, CDR1 is SGHAT and CDR2 FQNNGV. This CDR3 contains 15 residues. The V end lost 1 base, the J end lost 0 bases, and 7 bases lay between the germline ends.

In nucleotides, the CDR3 is TGTGCCAGCACTAAGGGGGGGAGAGAGACCCAGTACTTC. This translates into CASTKGGRETQYF. The rearrangement links TRBV12-3 or TRBV12-4 to TRBJ2-5, with D tentatively TRBD2 (7 bases). This CDR3 contains 13 residues. V dropped 7 bases and J dropped 4 bases, with 13 bases sitting between them.

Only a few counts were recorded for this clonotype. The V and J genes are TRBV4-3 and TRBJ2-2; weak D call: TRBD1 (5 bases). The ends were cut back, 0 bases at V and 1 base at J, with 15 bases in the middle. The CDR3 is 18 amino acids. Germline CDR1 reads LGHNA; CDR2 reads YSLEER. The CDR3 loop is CASSQERLGVKNTGELFF. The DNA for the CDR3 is TGCGCCAGCAGCCAAGAAAGGTTAGGGGTCAAGAACACCGGGGAGCTGTTTTTT.

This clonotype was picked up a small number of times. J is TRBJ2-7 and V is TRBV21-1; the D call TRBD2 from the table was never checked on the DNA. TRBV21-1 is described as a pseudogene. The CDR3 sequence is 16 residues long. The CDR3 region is CASSKSQQGPFYEQYF. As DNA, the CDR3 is TGTGCCAGCAGCAAATCTCAACAGGGCCCCTTCTACGAGCAGTACTTC.

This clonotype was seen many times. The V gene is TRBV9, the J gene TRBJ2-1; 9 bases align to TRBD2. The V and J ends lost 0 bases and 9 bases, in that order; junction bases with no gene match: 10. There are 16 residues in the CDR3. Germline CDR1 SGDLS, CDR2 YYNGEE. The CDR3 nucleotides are TGTGCCAGCAGCGTAGCTACGGTAGCGGGGGCGGGTGAGCAGTTCTTC. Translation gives CASSVATVAGAGEQFF.

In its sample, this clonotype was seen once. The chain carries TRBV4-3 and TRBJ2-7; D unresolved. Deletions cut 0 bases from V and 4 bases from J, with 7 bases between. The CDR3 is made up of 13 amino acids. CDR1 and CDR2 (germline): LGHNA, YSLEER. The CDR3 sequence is CASSQEWGYEQYF. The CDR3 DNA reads TGCGCCAGCAGCCAAGAGTGGGGTTACGAGCAGTACTTC.

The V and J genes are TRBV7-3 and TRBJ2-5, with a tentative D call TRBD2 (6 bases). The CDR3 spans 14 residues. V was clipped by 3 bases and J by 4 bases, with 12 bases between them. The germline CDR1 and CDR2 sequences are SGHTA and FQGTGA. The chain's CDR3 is CASSFYGSAETQYF. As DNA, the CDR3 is TGTGCCAGCAGCTTTTACGGGAGTGCAGAGACCCAGTACTTC.

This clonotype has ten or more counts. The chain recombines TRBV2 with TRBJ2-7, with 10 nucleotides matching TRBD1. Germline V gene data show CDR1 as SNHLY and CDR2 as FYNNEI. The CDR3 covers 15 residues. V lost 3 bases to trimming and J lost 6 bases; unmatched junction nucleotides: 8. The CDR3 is CASSDPGQGPSEQYF. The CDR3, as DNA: TGTGCCAGCAGTGATCCGGGACAGGGGCCCTCCGAGCAGTACTTC.

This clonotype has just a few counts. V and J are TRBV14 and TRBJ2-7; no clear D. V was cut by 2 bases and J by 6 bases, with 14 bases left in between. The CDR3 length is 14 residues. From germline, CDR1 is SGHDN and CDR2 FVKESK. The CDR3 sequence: CASSQLEKGFEQYF. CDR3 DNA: TGTGCCAGCAGCCAACTTGAGAAAGGTTTCGAGCAGTACTTC.

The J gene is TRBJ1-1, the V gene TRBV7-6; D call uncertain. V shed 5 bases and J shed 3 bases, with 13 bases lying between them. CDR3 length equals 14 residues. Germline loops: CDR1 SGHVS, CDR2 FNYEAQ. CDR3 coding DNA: TGTGCCAGCAGCGGAGGTGAGGAGGACACTGAAGCTTTCTTT. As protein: CASSGGEEDTEAFF.

Here the CDR3 DNA reads TGTGCCAGCAGCTTTCCGGGGGCTGGGGAGACCCAGTACTTC. It yields the protein CASSFPGAGETQYF. The chain uses TRBV7-9 and TRBJ2-5; D assignment may be TRBD1 or TRBD2 (6 bases each). The germline gives CDR1 SEHNR, CDR2 FQNEAQ (reference sequence). V was pared by 3 bases and J by 5 bases, with 13 bases between. This CDR3 has 14 amino acids.

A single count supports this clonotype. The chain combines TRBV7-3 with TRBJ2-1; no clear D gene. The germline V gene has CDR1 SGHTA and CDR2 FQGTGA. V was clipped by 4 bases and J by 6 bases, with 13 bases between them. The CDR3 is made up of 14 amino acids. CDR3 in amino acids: CASSWVPLGNEQFF. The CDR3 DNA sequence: TGTGCCAGCAGCTGGGTCCCGCTTGGCAATGAGCAGTTCTTC.

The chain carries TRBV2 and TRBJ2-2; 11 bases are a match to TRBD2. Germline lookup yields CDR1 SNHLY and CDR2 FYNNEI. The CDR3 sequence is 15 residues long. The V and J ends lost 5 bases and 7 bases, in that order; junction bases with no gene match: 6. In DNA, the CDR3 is TGTGCCAGCAGTCTTCCGGGACTAGCGGACGGGGAGCTGTTTTTT. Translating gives CASSLPGLADGELFF. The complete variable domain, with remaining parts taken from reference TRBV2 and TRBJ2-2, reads EPEVTQTPSHQVTQMGQEVILRCVPISNHLYFYWYRQILGQKVEFLVSFYNNEISEKSEIFDDQFSVERPDGSNFTLKIRSTKLEDSAMYFCASSLPGLADGELFFGEGSRLTVL.

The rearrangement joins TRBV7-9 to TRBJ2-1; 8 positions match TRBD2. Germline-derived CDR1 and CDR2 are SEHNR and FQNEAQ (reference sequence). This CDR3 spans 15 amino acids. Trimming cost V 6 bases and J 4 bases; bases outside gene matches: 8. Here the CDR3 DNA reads TGTGCCAGCAGTCCTATTAGCGGGGTTTACAATGAGCAGTTCTTC. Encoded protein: CASSPISGVYNEQFF.

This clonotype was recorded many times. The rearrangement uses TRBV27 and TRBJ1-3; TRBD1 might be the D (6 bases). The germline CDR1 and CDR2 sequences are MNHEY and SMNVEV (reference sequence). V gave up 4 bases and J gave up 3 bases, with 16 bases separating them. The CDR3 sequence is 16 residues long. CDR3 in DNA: TGTGCCAGCAGTTCCTCTGGGGGGGCTGGTGGAAACACCATATATTTT. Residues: CASSSSGGAGGNTIYF.